Below, 8 T cell receptor beta chains from the same sample are listed, as sequenced in a study of blood T cell repertoires in COVID-19. Profiled with immunoSEQ multiplex PCR; TCRdb holds only in-frame clones, not every one. The data show tens of thousands of clones, about nine tenths seen once. The material sequenced was peripheral blood. Every receptor here comes from a woman in her 50s in a cohort sampled during active COVID-19.

The rearrangement joins TRBV4-2 to TRBJ2-7; D possibly corresponds to TRBD2 (6 bases). The CDR3 loop spans 14 amino acids. Trimming stripped 4 bases from V and 7 bases from J, with 17 bases between. Germline loops: CDR1 LGHNA, CDR2 YNFKEQ. The CDR3 DNA reads as TGTGCCAGCAGCCCCTATTTGGGGGGTGAGGAGCAGTACTTC. It specifies CASSPYLGGEEQYF.

This chain connects TRBV7-9 to TRBJ1-2, with 7 bases identical to TRBD1. V trimming: 4 bases; J trimming: 0 bases; junction bases outside the gene matches: 5. The CDR3 runs 15 residues. Germline V gene lookup returns CDR1 SEHNR and CDR2 FQNEAQ (reference sequence). CDR3 nucleotides: TGTGCCAGCAGCTCTTCAGGGGGTACTAACTATGGCTACACCTTC. Translated, it gives CASSSSGGTNYGYTF.

This chain joins TRBV21-1 and TRBJ2-6; TRBD1 was called by the table and not checked on the DNA. TRBV21-1 has pseudogene status. CDR3 length: 17 amino acids. CDR3 DNA sequence: TGTGCCAGCAGCCCCCGGGACAGGTCCTCTGGGGCCAACGTCCTGACTTTC. Translating gives CASSPRDRSSGANVLTF.

The rearrangement links TRBV2 to TRBJ2-7; TRBD1 agrees at 7 bases. The CDR3 is 14 residues long. Trimming cost V 5 bases and J 7 bases; bases outside gene matches: 11. The germline V gene encodes CDR1 SNHLY and CDR2 FYNNEI. CDR3 protein: CASSRDRNPEEQYF. CDR3 DNA: TGTGCCAGCAGTCGGGACAGAAACCCCGAGGAGCAGTACTTC.

The chain combines TRBV7-5 with TRBJ1-1; the DNA was not compared with TRBD1, the D call given in the table. TRBV7-5 represents a pseudogene. CDR3 length: 10 residues. The CDR3 region is CAVQGTEAFF. CDR3 coding DNA: TGTGCAGTTCAGGGAACTGAAGCTTTCTTT.

The DNA for the CDR3 is TGTGCCAGCAGCTCCGGGACTAGCGGAAGCTCCTACAATGAGCAGTTCTTC. Amino acids: CASSSGTSGSSYNEQFF. The chain couples TRBV9 to TRBJ2-1, with 11 bases identical to TRBD2. CDR3 length equals 17 residues. V gave up 4 bases and J gave up 0 bases; unmatched junction bases: 6. In germline, CDR1 is SGDLS, CDR2 YYNGEE.

The chain has TRBV2 and TRBJ2-1; 10 nucleotides line up with TRBD2. There are 17 residues in the CDR3. In germline, CDR1 is SNHLY, CDR2 FYNNEI. The V gene end was trimmed by 1 base and the J gene end by 7 bases; junction bases not matched to a gene: 10. In DNA, the CDR3 is TGTGCCAGCAGTGAAGACCCAGATAGCGGGAGGTGGAATGAGCAGTTCTTC. Amino acid sequence: CASSEDPDSGRWNEQFF.

In this sample, this clone turned up a few times. This rearrangement joins TRBV9 to TRBJ1-3; weak D call: TRBD1 (5 bases). V lost 0 bases and J lost 2, with 15 bases in between. The CDR3 contains 17 residues. Germline CDR1 reads SGDLS; CDR2 reads YYNGEE. The CDR3 bases are TGTGCCAGCAGCGTAGGGGGCAACGCGAAACCTGGAAACACCATATATTTT. Translation gives CASSVGGNAKPGNTIYF. The whole variable domain, filled in from reference TRBV9 and TRBJ1-3, reads DSGVTQTPKHLITATGQRVTLRCSPRSGDLSVYWYQQSLDQGLQFLIQYYNGEERAKGNILERFSAQQFPDLHSELNLSSLELGDSALYFCASSVGGNAKPGNTIYFGEGSWLTVV.